This T cell receptor (beta chain) was captured in a study of CD8 T cells in ankylosing spondylitis. General study results and limits: Seemingly characteristic of ankylosing spondylitis blood was a TCR beta motif consisting of about 8 highly homologous variants. The authors found the disease-linked clones to be CD8+ and relatively rare in peripheral blood.

CDR3 length equals 15 residues. Germline loops: CDR1 SQVTM, CDR2 ANQGSEA. The V end was cut by 5 bases, the J end by 1 base, with 16 bases between. From the 5' RACE reads, TCRdb called clonotypes with MiXCR, one entry per CDR3 protein. This sample has nearly 350,000 distinct CDR3 sequences; about 14% occur once, and the top ten carry approximately 1.1%. A note on this clonotype: Its antigen is as yet unknown.

Sequencing input: blood, either unsorted or a sorted T cell fraction (not recorded which). The genes are TRBV29-1 and TRBJ2-3; maybe TRBD2 (6 bases). The TCR sequence derives from a male donor with ankylosing spondylitis or in good health (not recorded which). The CDR3 sequence: CSVSGLAVGTDTQYF. The CDR3 DNA reads as TGCAGCGTTTCCGGGTTAGCGGTGGGCACAGATACGCAGTATTTT.